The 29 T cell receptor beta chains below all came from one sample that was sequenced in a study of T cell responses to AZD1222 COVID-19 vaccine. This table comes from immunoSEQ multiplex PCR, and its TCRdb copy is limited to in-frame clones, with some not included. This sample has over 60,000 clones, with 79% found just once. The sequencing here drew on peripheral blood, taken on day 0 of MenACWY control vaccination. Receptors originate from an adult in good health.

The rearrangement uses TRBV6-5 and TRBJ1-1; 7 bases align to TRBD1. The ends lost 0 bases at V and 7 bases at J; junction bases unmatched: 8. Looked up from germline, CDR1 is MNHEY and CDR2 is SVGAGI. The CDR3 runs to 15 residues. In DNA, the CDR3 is TGTGCCAGCAGTTACTCGATTGAGGGGGCAAGTGAAGCTTTCTTT. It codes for CASSYSIEGASEAFF.

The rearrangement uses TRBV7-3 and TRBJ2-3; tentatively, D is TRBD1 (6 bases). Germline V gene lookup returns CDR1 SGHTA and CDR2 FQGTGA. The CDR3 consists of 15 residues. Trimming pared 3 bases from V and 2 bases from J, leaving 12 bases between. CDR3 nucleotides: TGTGCCAGCAGCTTTACAGGGTCCCACACAGATACGCAGTATTTT. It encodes CASSFTGSHTDTQYF.

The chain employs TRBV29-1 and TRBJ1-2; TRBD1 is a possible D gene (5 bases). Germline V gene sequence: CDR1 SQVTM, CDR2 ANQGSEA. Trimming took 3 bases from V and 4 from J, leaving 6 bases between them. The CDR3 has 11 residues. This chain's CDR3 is CSVEQGYGYTF. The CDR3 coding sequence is TGCAGCGTTGAGCAGGGCTATGGCTACACCTTC.

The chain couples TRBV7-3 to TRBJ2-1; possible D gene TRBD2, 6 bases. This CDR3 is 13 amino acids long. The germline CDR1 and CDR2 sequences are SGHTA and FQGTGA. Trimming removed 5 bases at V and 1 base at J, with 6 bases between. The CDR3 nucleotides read TGTGCCAGCAGCCTAGCGTCCTACAATGAGCAGTTCTTC. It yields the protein CASSLASYNEQFF.

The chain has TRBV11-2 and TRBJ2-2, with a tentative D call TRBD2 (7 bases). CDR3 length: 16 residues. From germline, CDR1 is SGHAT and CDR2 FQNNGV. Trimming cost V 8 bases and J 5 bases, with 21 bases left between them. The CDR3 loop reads CASLVASGGGTGELFF. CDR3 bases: TGTGCCAGCTTAGTGGCTAGCGGAGGGGGGACCGGGGAGCTGTTTTTT.

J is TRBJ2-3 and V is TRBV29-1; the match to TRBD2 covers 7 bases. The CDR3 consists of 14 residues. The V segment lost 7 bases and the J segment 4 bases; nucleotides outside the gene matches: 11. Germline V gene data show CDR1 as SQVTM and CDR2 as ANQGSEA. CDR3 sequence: CSASGGGSADTQYF. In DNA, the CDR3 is TGCAGCGCCTCGGGGGGAGGAAGCGCAGATACGCAGTATTTT.

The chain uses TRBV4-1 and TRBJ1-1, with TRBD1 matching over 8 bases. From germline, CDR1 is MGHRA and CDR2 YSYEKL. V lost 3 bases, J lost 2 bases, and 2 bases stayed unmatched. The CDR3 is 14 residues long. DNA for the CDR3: TGCGCCAGCAGCCAGACAGGGGAAAACACTGAAGCTTTCTTT. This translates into CASSQTGENTEAFF.

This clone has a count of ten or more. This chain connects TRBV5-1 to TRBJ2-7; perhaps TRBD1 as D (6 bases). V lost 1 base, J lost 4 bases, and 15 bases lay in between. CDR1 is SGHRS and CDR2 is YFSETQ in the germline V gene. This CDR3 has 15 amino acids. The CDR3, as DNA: TGCGCCAGCAGCTTGAATGCAGGGGAATTTTACGAGCAGTACTTC. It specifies CASSLNAGEFYEQYF. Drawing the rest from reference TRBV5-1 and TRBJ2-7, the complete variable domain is KAGVTQTPRYLIKTRGQQVTLSCSPISGHRSVSWYQQTPGQGLQFLFEYFSETQRNKGNFPGRFSGRQFSNSRSEMNVSTLELGDSALYLCASSLNAGEFYEQYFGPGTRLTVT.

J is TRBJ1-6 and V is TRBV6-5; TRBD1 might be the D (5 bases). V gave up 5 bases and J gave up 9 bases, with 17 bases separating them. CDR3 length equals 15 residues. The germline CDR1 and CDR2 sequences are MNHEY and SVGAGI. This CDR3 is CASSLITGDPSPLHF. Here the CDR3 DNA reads TGTGCCAGCAGTCTCATTACAGGTGATCCTTCACCCCTCCACTTT.

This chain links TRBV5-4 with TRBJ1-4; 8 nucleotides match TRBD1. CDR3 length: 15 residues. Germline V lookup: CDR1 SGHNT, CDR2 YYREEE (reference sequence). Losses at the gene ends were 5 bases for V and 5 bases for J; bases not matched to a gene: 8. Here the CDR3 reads CASSSGQGGNEKLFF. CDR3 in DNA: TGTGCCAGCAGTTCAGGACAGGGAGGGAATGAAAAACTGTTTTTT.

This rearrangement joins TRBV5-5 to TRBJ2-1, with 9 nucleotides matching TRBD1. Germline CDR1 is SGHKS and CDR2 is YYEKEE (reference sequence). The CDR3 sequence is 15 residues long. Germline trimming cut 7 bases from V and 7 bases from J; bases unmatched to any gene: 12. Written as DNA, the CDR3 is TGTGCCAGCGGCGTTCGAGGGACAGGGCCTAATGAGCAGTTCTTC. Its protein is CASGVRGTGPNEQFF.

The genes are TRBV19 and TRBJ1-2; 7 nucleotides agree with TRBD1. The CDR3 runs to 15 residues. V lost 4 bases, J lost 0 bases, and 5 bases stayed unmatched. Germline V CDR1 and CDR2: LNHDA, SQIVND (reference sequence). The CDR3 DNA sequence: TGTGCCAGTAGTACGCGGACAGGAGCTAACTATGGCTACACCTTC. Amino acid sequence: CASSTRTGANYGYTF.

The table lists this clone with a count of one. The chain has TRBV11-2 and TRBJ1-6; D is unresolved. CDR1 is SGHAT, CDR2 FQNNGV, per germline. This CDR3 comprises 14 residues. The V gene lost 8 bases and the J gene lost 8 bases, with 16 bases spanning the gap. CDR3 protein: CASRRTGLDSPLHF. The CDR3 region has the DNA TGTGCCAGCCGCCGCACGGGCCTAGATTCACCCCTCCACTTT.

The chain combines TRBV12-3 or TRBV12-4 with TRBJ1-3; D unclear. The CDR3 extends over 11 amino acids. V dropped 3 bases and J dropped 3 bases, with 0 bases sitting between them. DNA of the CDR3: TGTGCCAGCAGTTTTGGAAACACCATATATTTT. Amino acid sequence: CASSFGNTIYF.

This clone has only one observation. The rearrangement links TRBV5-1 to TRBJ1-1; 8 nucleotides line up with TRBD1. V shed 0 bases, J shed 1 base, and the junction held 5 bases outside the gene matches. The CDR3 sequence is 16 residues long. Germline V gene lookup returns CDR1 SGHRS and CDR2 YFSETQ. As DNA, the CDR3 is TGCGCCAGCAGCTTGGCAGGGGGCGGAGGGAACACTGAAGCTTTCTTT. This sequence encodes CASSLAGGGGNTEAFF.

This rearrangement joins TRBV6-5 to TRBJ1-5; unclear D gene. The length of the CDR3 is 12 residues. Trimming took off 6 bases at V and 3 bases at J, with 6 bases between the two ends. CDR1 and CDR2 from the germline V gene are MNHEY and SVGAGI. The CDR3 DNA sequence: TGTGCCAGCAGCCTAGACAATCAGCCCCAGCATTTT. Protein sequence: CASSLDNQPQHF.

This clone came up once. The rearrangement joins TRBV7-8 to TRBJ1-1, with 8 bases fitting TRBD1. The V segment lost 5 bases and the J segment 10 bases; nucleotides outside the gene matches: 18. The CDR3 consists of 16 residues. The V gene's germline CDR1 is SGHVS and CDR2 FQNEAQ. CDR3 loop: CASSVDSGAGGRGAFF. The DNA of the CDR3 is TGTGCCAGCAGCGTAGACTCCGGGGCAGGGGGCAGAGGAGCTTTCTTT. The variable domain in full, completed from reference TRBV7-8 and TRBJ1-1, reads GAGVSQSPRYKVAKRGQDVALRCDPISGHVSLFWYQQALGQGPEFLTYFQNEAQLDKSGLPSDRFFAERPEGSVSTLKIQRTQQEDSAVYLCASSVDSGAGGRGAFFGQGTRLTVV.

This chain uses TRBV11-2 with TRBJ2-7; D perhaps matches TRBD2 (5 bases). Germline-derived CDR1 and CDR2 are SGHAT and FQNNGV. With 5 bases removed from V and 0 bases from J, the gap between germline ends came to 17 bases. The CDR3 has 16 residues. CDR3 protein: CASSLIPGITSYEQYF. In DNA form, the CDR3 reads TGTGCCAGCAGCCTAATACCGGGAATAACCTCCTACGAGCAGTACTTC. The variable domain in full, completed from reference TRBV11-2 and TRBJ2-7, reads EAGVAQSPRYKIIEKRQSVAFWCNPISGHATLYWYQQILGQGPKLLIQFQNNGVVDDSQLPKDRFSAERLKGVDSTLKIQPAKLEDSAVYLCASSLIPGITSYEQYFGPGTRLTVT.

CDR3: CASSPEGGQGTKEAFF. CDR3 nucleotide sequence: TGTGCCAGCAGCCCTGAGGGGGGACAGGGGACAAAAGAAGCTTTCTTT. The rearrangement joins TRBV9 to TRBJ1-1; the match to TRBD1 covers 10 bases. Looked up from germline, CDR1 is SGDLS and CDR2 is YYNGEE. The CDR3 contains 16 residues. V lost 4 bases and J lost 8; bases outside the gene matches: 14.

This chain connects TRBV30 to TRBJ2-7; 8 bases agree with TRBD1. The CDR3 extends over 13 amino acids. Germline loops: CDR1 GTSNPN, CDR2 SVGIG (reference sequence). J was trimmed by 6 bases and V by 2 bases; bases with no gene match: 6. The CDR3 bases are TGTGCCTGGAGTACGACAGGGGAGCGCGAGCAGTACTTC. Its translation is CAWSTTGEREQYF. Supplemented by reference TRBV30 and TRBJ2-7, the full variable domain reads SQTIHQWPATLVQPVGSPLSLECTVEGTSNPNLYWYRQAAGRGLQLLFYSVGIGQISSEVPQNLSASRPQDRQFILSSKKLLLSDSGFYLCAWSTTGEREQYFGPGTRLTVT.

The CDR3 spells CASSLESGLAGVPGELFF. The CDR3 DNA reads as TGCGCCAGCAGCTTGGAATCTGGACTAGCGGGAGTTCCCGGGGAGCTGTTTTTT. This rearrangement joins TRBV5-1 to TRBJ2-2, with 13 bases matching TRBD2. CDR3 length: 18 residues. V lost 0 bases to trimming and J lost 6 bases; unmatched junction nucleotides: 8. The germline gives CDR1 SGHRS, CDR2 YFSETQ.

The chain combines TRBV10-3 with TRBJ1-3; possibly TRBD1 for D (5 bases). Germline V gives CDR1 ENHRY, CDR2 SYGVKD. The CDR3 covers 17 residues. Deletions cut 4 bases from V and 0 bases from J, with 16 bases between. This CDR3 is CAISAGEGQPSGNTIYF. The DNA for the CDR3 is TGTGCCATCAGTGCGGGGGAAGGGCAGCCCTCTGGAAACACCATATATTTT.

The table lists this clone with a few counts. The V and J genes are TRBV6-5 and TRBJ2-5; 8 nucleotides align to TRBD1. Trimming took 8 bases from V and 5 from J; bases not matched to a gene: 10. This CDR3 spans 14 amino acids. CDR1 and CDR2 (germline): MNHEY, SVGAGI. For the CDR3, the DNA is TGTGCCAGCCACGAGACAGGGGTGTTTGAGACCCAGTACTTC. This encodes CASHETGVFETQYF.

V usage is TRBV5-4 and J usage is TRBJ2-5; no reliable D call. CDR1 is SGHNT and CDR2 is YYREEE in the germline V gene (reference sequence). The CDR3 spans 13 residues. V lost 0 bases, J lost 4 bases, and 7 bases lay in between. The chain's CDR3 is CASSLEDTETQYF. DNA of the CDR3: TGTGCCAGCAGCTTGGAAGACACAGAGACCCAGTACTTC. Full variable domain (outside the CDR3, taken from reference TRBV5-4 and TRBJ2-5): ETGVTQSPTHLIKTRGQQVTLRCSSQSGHNTVSWYQQALGQGPQFIFQYYREEENGRGNFPPRFSGLQFPNYSSELNVNALELDDSALYLCASSLEDTETQYFGPGTRLLVL.

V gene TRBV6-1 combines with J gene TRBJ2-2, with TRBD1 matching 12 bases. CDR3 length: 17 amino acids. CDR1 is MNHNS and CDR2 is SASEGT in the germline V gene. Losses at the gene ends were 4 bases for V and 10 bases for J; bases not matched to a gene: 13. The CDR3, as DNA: TGTGCCAGCAGTGGCCGGGACAGGGGGCCTAACGACAAGGAGCTGTTTTTT. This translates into CASSGRDRGPNDKELFF.

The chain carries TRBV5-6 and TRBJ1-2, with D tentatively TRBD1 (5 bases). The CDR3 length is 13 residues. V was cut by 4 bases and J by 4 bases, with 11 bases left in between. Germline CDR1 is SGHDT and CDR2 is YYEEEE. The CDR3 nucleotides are TGTGCCAGCAGCGCGGACAACCGCTATGGCTACACCTTC. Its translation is CASSADNRYGYTF.

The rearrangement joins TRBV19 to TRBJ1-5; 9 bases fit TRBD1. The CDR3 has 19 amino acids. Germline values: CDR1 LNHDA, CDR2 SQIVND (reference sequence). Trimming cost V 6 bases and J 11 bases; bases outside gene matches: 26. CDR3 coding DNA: TGTGCCAGTAGCACCTCGGGTATACAGGGGGCCTCCGGTAATTTGGCCCAGCATTTT. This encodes CASSTSGIQGASGNLAQHF.

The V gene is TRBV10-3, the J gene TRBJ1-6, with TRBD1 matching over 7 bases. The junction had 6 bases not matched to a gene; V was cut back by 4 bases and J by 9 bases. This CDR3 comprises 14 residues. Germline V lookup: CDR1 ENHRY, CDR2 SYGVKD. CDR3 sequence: CAISVGDSISPLHF. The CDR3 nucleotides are TGTGCCATCAGTGTTGGGGACAGCATTTCACCCCTCCACTTT.

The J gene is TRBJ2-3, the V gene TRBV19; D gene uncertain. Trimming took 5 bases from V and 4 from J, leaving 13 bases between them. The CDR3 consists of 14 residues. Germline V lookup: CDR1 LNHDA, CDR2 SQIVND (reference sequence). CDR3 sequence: CASSLALGADTQYF. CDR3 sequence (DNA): TGTGCCAGTAGTTTGGCACTGGGCGCAGATACGCAGTATTTT.